This TCR beta chain comes out of a study of cytomegalovirus exposure and HLA in healthy donors (dated by TCRdb to between 2016 and 2019). Notes on the research overall: The 700 or so repertoires of the first cohort and the roughly 120 validation repertoires were produced on the same platform, according to a later analysis. The study was designed to test whether signatures of past pathogen exposure could be identified by cataloging public T cell receptors. In addition to the first cohort of 500 to 850 subjects, a separate validation cohort of 120 different subjects was used. To predict cytomegalovirus infection status, the study brought together high-throughput TCR immunosequencing, statistical association of individual TCRs with disease status, and machine learning. Summary of the overall study and its limitations: Across donors, most TCR sequences were observed very rarely, whereas some public TCRs were present in many individuals. The validation cohort had no HLA typing available for a later analysis, so co-occurrence within that cohort was assessed over all 130 or so repertoires. The study gave a list of roughly 150 TCR beta chains associated with cytomegalovirus. In a later analysis, TCRs clustered in the first cohort were found to also tend to co-occur in the approximately 120 validation repertoires, with approximately 95% of cluster scores above 0. The classifier was reported to diagnose cytomegalovirus status with high specificity and sensitivity in both the original and validation cohorts. The authors suggested that the approach could potentially be generalized to other disease states and immunological phenotypes. In vitro tests confirmed that a few of the cytomegalovirus-associated TCR beta chains recognize cytomegalovirus antigens.

The library was built by means of the immunoSEQ multiplex PCR assay. Turning to the authors' computational methods: A statistical classification framework was built to diagnose cytomegalovirus status from the catalog of TCR beta chain sequences. The immuneACCESS repertoire file appears here via TCRdb, limited to in-frame rearrangements. These files lack a portion of the clones; in checked studies, under half of the deficit traces to unresolved V genes, and the cause of the others is not known. From that table come the V and J calls and clone size; the DNA was used to work out D and trimming. The sample table holds approximately 54,000 clones, of which about nine tenths were seen once. The ten largest make up about 8.8% of the sample. As concerns this clone: It lacks a known antigen. Base qualities are not at hand, and no much larger clone is one base apart.

Donors formed part of the validation cohort, which comprised 120 subjects and was distinct from the first cohort of several hundred subjects. Sequencing was performed on PBMCs. This clonotype was obtained from a young woman in good health and CMV-seropositive.

The DNA reads as follows: TGTGCCAGCAGCTTCTCAGGGCGGTTGACTGAAGCTTTCTTT. Translation gives CASSFSGRLTEAFF. This chain joins TRBV5-5 to TRBJ1-1; TRBD1 might be the D gene, on 5 matching bases. CDR1 and CDR2 are drawn from the germline V gene (reference sequence): SGHKS, YYEKEE. V and J are truncated by 2 bases and 5 bases respectively, leaving an intervening sequence of 13 bases. Inclusive of the bounding cysteine and phenylalanine, the CDR3 is 14 residues long. The read is trimmed to its CDR3 DNA, 42 bases read in frame from base 1.